Each of the 32 T cell receptor beta chains below was sequenced from the same sample in a study of cytomegalovirus exposure and HLA in healthy donors. Some clones are missing from TCRdb's copy, which holds only in-frame ones; the method was immunoSEQ multiplex PCR. The data contain some 170,000 clones, 95% to 96% of them seen just once; the ten biggest clones take up around 0.9%. Sequencing input: PBMCs. The source of these receptors is a woman younger than 35 in good health and CMV-seronegative.

The gene calls are TRBV4-1 and TRBJ2-5; the D gene is possibly TRBD2 (5 bases). Trimming removed 0 bases from V and 5 bases from J, with 10 bases in between. Germline V lookup: CDR1 MGHRA, CDR2 YSYEKL. The CDR3 contains 14 residues. The CDR3 loop reads CASSQESGWETQYF. In nucleotides, the CDR3 is TGCGCCAGCAGCCAAGAGTCGGGGTGGGAGACCCAGTACTTC.

The chain joins TRBV7-6 to TRBJ1-2; a weak D match, TRBD1 (5 bases). Trimming took off 1 base at V and 4 bases at J, with 10 bases between the two ends. The CDR3 is 14 residues long. CDR1 SGHVS and CDR2 FNYEAQ come from the germline V gene. This CDR3 reads CASSLGAGPYGYTF. In nucleotides, the CDR3 is TGTGCCAGCAGCTTAGGGGCGGGGCCCTATGGCTACACCTTC.

The chain recombines TRBV15 with TRBJ1-4; TRBD1 is a possible D gene (5 bases). Germline V CDR1 and CDR2: LNHNV, YYDKDF (reference sequence). V shed 0 bases and J shed 2 bases, with 10 bases lying between them. This CDR3 comprises 16 residues. The CDR3 nucleotides are TGTGCCACCAGCAGAGATAACGCAGGGACTAATGAAAAACTGTTTTTT. The encoded protein is CATSRDNAGTNEKLFF.

The chain combines TRBV29-1 with TRBJ2-5; 10 nucleotides agree with TRBD1. The length of the CDR3 is 12 residues. Trimming removed 3 bases from V and 5 bases from J; junction bases left unmatched: 0. Germline V gene data show CDR1 as SQVTM and CDR2 as ANQGSEA. The CDR3 DNA reads TGCAGCGTTGAGGGACAGGGGGAGACCCAGTACTTC. The encoded protein is CSVEGQGETQYF.

This chain joins TRBV19 and TRBJ1-2, with TRBD1 as a possible D gene (6 bases). The germline gives CDR1 LNHDA, CDR2 SQIVND (reference sequence). The CDR3 spans 16 residues. The V end lost 3 bases, the J end lost 4 bases, and 18 bases lay between the germline ends. CDR3 loop: CASSISSTGYGYGYTF. CDR3 in DNA: TGTGCCAGTAGTATCTCCTCCACAGGGTATGGCTATGGCTACACCTTC.

The chain couples TRBV18 to TRBJ1-2; 10 bases align to TRBD1. Trimming took 2 bases from V and 1 from J; bases not matched to a gene: 7. From germline, CDR1 is KGHSH and CDR2 LQKENI. The CDR3 spans 17 residues. Here the CDR3 reads CASSPGGQGTLNYGYTF. The DNA for the CDR3 is TGTGCCAGCTCACCAGGGGGACAGGGGACGCTTAACTATGGCTACACCTTC.

The rearrangement joins TRBV25-1 to TRBJ1-2, with D tentatively TRBD1 (6 bases). CDR3 length: 11 amino acids. Germline V gene lookup returns CDR1 MGHDK and CDR2 SYGVNS. V lost 4 bases and J lost 8, with 8 bases in between. The CDR3 protein is CASSVQGGYTF. CDR3 DNA: TGTGCCAGCAGTGTCCAGGGGGGCTACACCTTC.

The genes are TRBV6-6 and TRBJ1-1, with 10 nucleotides matching TRBD1. Germline V gene data show CDR1 as MNHNY and CDR2 as SVGAGI (reference sequence). The CDR3 runs to 15 residues. The V and J ends lost 5 bases and 3 bases, in that order; junction bases with no gene match: 6. This CDR3 reads CASSKPGTGDTEAFF. The DNA of the CDR3 is TGTGCCAGCAGTAAACCCGGGACAGGGGACACTGAAGCTTTCTTT.

The gene calls are TRBV21-1 and TRBJ1-3; TRBD1 is taken as the D call from the table, unchecked against the DNA. TRBV21-1 is labeled a pseudogene. This CDR3 has 13 amino acids. The CDR3 reads CAPLPDSRNTIYF. The CDR3 nucleotides are TGTGCCCCGCTGCCGGACAGCAGGAACACCATATATTTT.

CDR3 in amino acids: CASSQVAQGIYNEQFF. The CDR3 DNA reads as TGTGCCAGCAGCCAAGTGGCACAGGGGATCTACAATGAGCAGTTCTTC. The rearrangement joins TRBV11-2 to TRBJ2-1; 7 bases map to TRBD1. Germline values: CDR1 SGHAT, CDR2 FQNNGV. With V trimmed by 5 bases and J by 3 bases, 10 bases remained unmatched. The CDR3 contains 16 residues.

This chain connects TRBV18 to TRBJ2-3; 12 positions match TRBD2. From germline, CDR1 is KGHSH and CDR2 LQKENI. The ends lost 2 bases at V and 5 bases at J; junction bases unmatched: 8. The CDR3 contains 17 residues. CDR3 residues: CASSPRGLAGRGDTQYF. The DNA of the CDR3 is TGTGCCAGCTCACCAAGAGGACTAGCGGGGCGTGGAGATACGCAGTATTTT.

J is TRBJ2-3 and V is TRBV13; TRBD1 is a possible D gene (5 bases). CDR1 is PRHDT and CDR2 is FYEKMQ in the germline V gene (reference sequence). V lost 4 bases and J 1 base, leaving 12 bases between the germline ends. The CDR3 is made up of 15 amino acids. The CDR3 sequence: CASSSKTVRTDTQYF. CDR3 sequence (DNA): TGTGCCAGCAGCTCGAAGACAGTCCGCACAGATACGCAGTATTTT.

This clone has just one count. The V call is TRBV19, the J call TRBJ2-7; D perhaps matches TRBD2 (5 bases). The V gene's germline CDR1 is LNHDA and CDR2 SQIVND (reference sequence). The CDR3 has 15 amino acids. Trimming pared 1 base from V and 0 bases from J, leaving 10 bases between. This chain's CDR3 is CASSIAAASSYEQYF. CDR3 bases: TGTGCCAGTAGTATAGCAGCGGCGAGCTCCTACGAGCAGTACTTC.

The genes are TRBV6-1 and TRBJ1-5; 7 bases align to TRBD1. Germline V gene lookup returns CDR1 MNHNS and CDR2 SASEGT. The CDR3 consists of 13 residues. V trimming: 7 bases; J trimming: 6 bases; junction bases outside the gene matches: 6. CDR3 in amino acids: CASITGASQPQHF. As DNA, the CDR3 is TGTGCCAGCATAACAGGGGCAAGTCAGCCCCAGCATTTT.

For the CDR3, the DNA is TGTGCCAGTAGGGTGCCAGGGGTTACCGATTCACCCCTCCACTTT. Translated, it gives CASRVPGVTDSPLHF. This chain links TRBV19 with TRBJ1-6; D is possibly TRBD1 (6 bases). There are 15 residues in the CDR3. CDR1 and CDR2 from the germline V gene are LNHDA and SQIVND (reference sequence). V was shortened by 6 bases and J by 8 bases, with 17 bases between the two germline ends.

V and J are TRBV2 and TRBJ1-4, with D possibly being TRBD1 (6 bases). Germline CDR1 SNHLY, CDR2 FYNNEI. The CDR3 covers 13 residues. V was trimmed by 7 bases and J by 4 bases, leaving 10 bases between them. DNA of the CDR3: TGTGCCAGCATCCAACAGGGTAATGAAAAACTGTTTTTT. Protein: CASIQQGNEKLFF.

The chain employs TRBV2 and TRBJ1-1; TRBD1 matches at 10 bases. The length of the CDR3 is 15 residues. V was pared by 10 bases and J by 2 bases, with 10 bases of the junction left unmatched. Germline V lookup: CDR1 SNHLY, CDR2 FYNNEI. CDR3 residues: CATSSGTGVNTEAFF. The CDR3 DNA is TGTGCCACCTCCAGCGGGACAGGGGTTAACACTGAAGCTTTCTTT.

This clone was observed a few times. The chain has TRBV7-9 and TRBJ2-7; 9 bases match TRBD2. V shed 4 bases and J 4 bases; nucleotides not matched to a gene: 8. Germline values: CDR1 SEHNR, CDR2 FQNEAQ (reference sequence). This CDR3 comprises 15 residues. This chain's CDR3 is CASSSPRRGGYEQYF. The CDR3 DNA sequence: TGTGCCAGCAGCTCCCCCCGGCGGGGGGGGTACGAGCAGTACTTC.

The gene calls are TRBV5-1 and TRBJ2-2; perhaps TRBD1 as D (6 bases). Trimming removed 3 bases at V and 6 bases at J, with 21 bases between. CDR3 length: 17 residues. Germline V gene sequence: CDR1 SGHRS, CDR2 YFSETQ. For the CDR3, the DNA is TGCGCCAGCAGCTCTACCTTGGGGCAGGGGTCCCCCGGGGAGCTGTTTTTT. Translation: CASSSTLGQGSPGELFF.

This chain uses TRBV13 with TRBJ2-7; 7 bases are a match to TRBD1. The CDR3 is made up of 14 amino acids. The junction had 9 bases not matched to a gene; V was cut back by 8 bases and J by 2 bases. CDR1 and CDR2 from the germline V gene are PRHDT and FYEKMQ (reference sequence). The CDR3 region has the DNA TGTGCCAGCGCTACAACCGGGACAGCCTACGAGCAGTACTTC. As protein: CASATTGTAYEQYF.

The V gene is TRBV5-1, the J gene TRBJ1-1; 8 bases are a match to TRBD1. V lost 4 bases, J lost 4 bases, and 6 bases stayed unmatched. The CDR3 sequence is 14 residues long. Per the germline V gene, CDR1 is SGHRS and CDR2 is YFSETQ. The CDR3: CASSLRTGGTEAFF. In DNA form, the CDR3 reads TGCGCCAGCAGCCTACGAACAGGGGGCACTGAAGCTTTCTTT.

This chain's CDR3 is CASSPGTGSYEQYF. The CDR3 nucleotides read TGTGCCAGCAGCCCAGGGACAGGGAGTTACGAGCAGTACTTC. The chain recombines TRBV5-4 with TRBJ2-7; TRBD1 agrees at 9 bases. V shed 4 bases, J shed 4 bases, and the junction held 6 bases outside the gene matches. The germline V gene encodes CDR1 SGHNT and CDR2 YYREEE (reference sequence). The CDR3 spans 14 residues.

This chain joins TRBV7-8 and TRBJ2-5; 7 positions agree with TRBD1. V gave up 1 base and J gave up 2 bases; unmatched junction bases: 4. Germline V gene sequence: CDR1 SGHVS, CDR2 FQNEAQ. The CDR3 is 15 amino acids. The CDR3, as DNA: TGTGCCAGCAGCTTAGAAGTCAGGGGGCAAGAGACCCAGTACTTC. As protein: CASSLEVRGQETQYF. The full variable domain, completed using reference TRBV7-8 and TRBJ2-5, is GAGVSQSPRYKVAKRGQDVALRCDPISGHVSLFWYQQALGQGPEFLTYFQNEAQLDKSGLPSDRFFAERPEGSVSTLKIQRTQQEDSAVYLCASSLEVRGQETQYFGPGTRLLVL.

The V and J genes are TRBV9 and TRBJ2-1; a weak D match, TRBD2 (6 bases). With 3 bases removed from V and 7 bases from J, the gap between germline ends came to 14 bases. CDR3 size: 14 residues. CDR1 is SGDLS, CDR2 YYNGEE, per germline. CDR3 sequence: CASSGRDLANEQFF. For the CDR3, the DNA is TGTGCCAGCAGCGGAAGGGACTTGGCGAATGAGCAGTTCTTC.

This chain connects TRBV30 to TRBJ2-2; TRBD1 is a possible D gene (6 bases). The V end lost 0 bases, the J end lost 4 bases, and 12 bases lay between the germline ends. CDR1 is GTSNPN and CDR2 is SVGIG in the germline V gene (reference sequence). This CDR3 comprises 15 residues. The CDR3 loop is CAWSVLGAGTGELFF. The CDR3 DNA follows: TGTGCCTGGAGTGTTCTGGGGGCGGGCACCGGGGAGCTGTTTTTT.

The chain employs TRBV5-1 and TRBJ1-1; 9 nucleotides line up with TRBD1. The length of the CDR3 is 16 residues. The J segment lost 0 bases and the V segment lost 3 bases, leaving 6 bases of the junction unmatched. From germline, CDR1 is SGHRS and CDR2 YFSETQ. The CDR3 DNA follows: TGCGCCAGCAGCTCGGGACAGGGCGGAATGAACACTGAAGCTTTCTTT. It translates to CASSSGQGGMNTEAFF.

V is TRBV7-9 and J is TRBJ1-5; tentative D call: TRBD1 (5 bases). Trimming removed 1 base at V and 6 bases at J, with 10 bases between. CDR1 SEHNR and CDR2 FQNEAQ come from the germline V gene (reference sequence). This CDR3 region has 14 residues. The CDR3 region is CASSLESGGQPQHF. For the CDR3, the DNA is TGTGCCAGCAGCTTAGAGTCGGGGGGTCAGCCCCAGCATTTT.

Here the CDR3 reads CSVGQGFAKNIQYF. CDR3 nucleotides: TGCAGCGTTGGCCAGGGGTTTGCCAAAAACATTCAGTACTTC. The rearrangement joins TRBV29-1 to TRBJ2-4; D possibly corresponds to TRBD1 (6 bases). Trimming pared 4 bases from V and 1 base from J, leaving 11 bases between. Germline-derived CDR1 and CDR2 are SQVTM and ANQGSEA. The CDR3 has 14 amino acids.

This chain connects TRBV4-3 to TRBJ1-2; the D gene is possibly TRBD1 (6 bases). Deletions cut 0 bases from V and 3 bases from J, with 11 bases between. The CDR3 loop spans 15 amino acids. Germline V lookup: CDR1 LGHNA, CDR2 YSLEER. CDR3 coding DNA: TGCGCCAGCAGCCAAGAATCCAGGGGTTACTATGGCTACACCTTC. Encoded protein: CASSQESRGYYGYTF.

The chain links TRBV6-4 to TRBJ2-3, with D possibly being TRBD1 (5 bases). Deletions cut 3 bases from V and 5 bases from J, with 12 bases between. CDR1 MRHNA and CDR2 SNTAGT come from the germline V gene. CDR3 length: 14 residues. For the CDR3, the DNA is TGTGCCAGCAGTGATAGACAGTGCAGAGATACGCAGTATTTT. Translated: CASSDRQCRDTQYF.

This chain uses TRBV4-3 with TRBJ1-2; TRBD1 matches 8 bases. J lost 6 bases, V lost 4 bases, and 10 bases had no gene match. Germline CDR1 reads LGHNA; CDR2 reads YSLEER. This CDR3 spans 15 amino acids. CDR3 DNA sequence: TGCGCCAGCAGCCGTCAACAGGGGGTTGTGGATGGCTACACCTTC. Translation: CASSRQQGVVDGYTF.

Comments on this clone: The junction shows a germline mismatch at one end, possibly a read error. The rearrangement uses TRBV4-2 and TRBJ1-1; 9 bases map to TRBD1. CDR3 length: 13 amino acids. Germline V gives CDR1 LGHNA, CDR2 YNFKEQ. The CDR3 protein is CASSQERIQGAAF. In DNA, the CDR3 is TGTGCCAGCAGCCAAGAAAGGATACAGGGGGCGGCCTTT.